This T cell receptor (beta chain) was identified during a study of shared clonotypes between healthy human individuals. At the level of the study: Donors, aged 18 to 49, were two women and a few men. Study observations and caveats: Naive subsets tended to show greater estimated richness than memory subsets.

Healthy adults negative for HIV, lacking recent acute infections or vaccinations, served as donors. DNA at 150 to 200 ng, 25,000 to 30,000 T cell genomes, went into sorted-subset replicate PCRs. Data came from immunoSEQ multiplex PCR; TCRdb stores just in-frame clones and leaves some out. The table records about 2.3 million clones, more than 80% of them present only once. The germline V gene has CDR1 SGHAT and CDR2 FQNNGV. The CDR3 loop spans 13 amino acids. Points on this clone: Its antigen is not identified. One end of the junction varies from germline; a read error may be responsible. The identical CDR3 is also encoded by other nucleotide sequences in the sample.

The rearrangement joins TRBV11-2 to TRBJ1-3; D not certain. The sequence derives from a man aged 18 to 30 in good health. Some clones in this sample may be carry-over from other donors' samples. The specimen was naive CD4+ T cells from PBMCs. Subset described: CD45RA+ positively selected. The CDR3 DNA follows: TGCGCCAGCAGCACCACTCACGGAAACACCATATATTTT. Residues: CASSTTHGNTIYF.